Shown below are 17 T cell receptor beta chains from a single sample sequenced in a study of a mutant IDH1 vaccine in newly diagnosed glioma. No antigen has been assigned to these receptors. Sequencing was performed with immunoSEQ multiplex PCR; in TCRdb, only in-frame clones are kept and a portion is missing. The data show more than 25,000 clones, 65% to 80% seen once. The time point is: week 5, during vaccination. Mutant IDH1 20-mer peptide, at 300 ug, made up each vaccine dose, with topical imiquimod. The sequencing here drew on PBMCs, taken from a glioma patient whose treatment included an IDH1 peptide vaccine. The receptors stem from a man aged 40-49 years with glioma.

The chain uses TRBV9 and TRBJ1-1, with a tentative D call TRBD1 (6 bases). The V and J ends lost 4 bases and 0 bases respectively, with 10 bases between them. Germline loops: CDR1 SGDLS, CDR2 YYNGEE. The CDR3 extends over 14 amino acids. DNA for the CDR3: TGTGCCAGCAGCTCGGACAGCCTGAACACTGAAGCTTTCTTT. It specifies CASSSDSLNTEAFF.

DNA for the CDR3: TGTGCCAGCAGCCCCGGACAGGGGGGTAATGAAAAACTGTTTTTT. This codes for CASSPGQGGNEKLFF. The chain is built from TRBV7-7 and TRBJ1-4, with TRBD1 identical over 10 bases. The germline gives CDR1 SSHAT, CDR2 FNYEAQ (reference sequence). The CDR3 length is 15 residues. Unmatched junction bases numbered 4, after V lost 5 bases and J lost 4 bases. Complete variable domain (other parts from reference TRBV7-7 and TRBJ1-4): GAGVSQSPRYKVTKRGQDVTLRCDPISSHATLYWYQQALGQGPEFLTYFNYEAQPDKSGLPSDRFSAERPEGSISTLTIQRTEQRDSAMYRCASSPGQGGNEKLFFGSGTQLSVL.

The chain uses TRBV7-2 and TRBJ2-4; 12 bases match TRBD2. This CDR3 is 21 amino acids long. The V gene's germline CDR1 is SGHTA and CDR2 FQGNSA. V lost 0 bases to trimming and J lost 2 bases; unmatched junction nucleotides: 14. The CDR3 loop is CASSLATLAGGPWGSKNIQYF. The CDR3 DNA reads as TGTGCCAGCAGCTTAGCGACTCTAGCGGGAGGGCCGTGGGGGTCCAAAAACATTCAGTACTTC. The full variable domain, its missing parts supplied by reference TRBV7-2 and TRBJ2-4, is GAGVSQSPSNKVTEKGKDVELRCDPISGHTALYWYRQSLGQGLEFLIYFQGNSAPDKSGLPSDRFSAERTGGSVSTLTIQRTQQEDSAVYLCASSLATLAGGPWGSKNIQYFGAGTRLSVL.

The CDR3 bases are TGTGCCAGCAGGACGGGGGGGTATGGCTACACCTTC. Protein: CASRTGGYGYTF. The V call is TRBV28, the J call TRBJ1-2, with D maybe TRBD1 (5 bases). Germline CDR1 is MDHEN and CDR2 is SYDVKM. V was shortened by 6 bases and J by 5 bases, with 10 bases between the two germline ends. The length of the CDR3 is 12 residues.

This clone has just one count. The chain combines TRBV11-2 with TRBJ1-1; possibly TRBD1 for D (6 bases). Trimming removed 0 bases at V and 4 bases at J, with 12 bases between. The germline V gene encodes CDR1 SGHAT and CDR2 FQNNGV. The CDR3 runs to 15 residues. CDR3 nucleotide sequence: TGTGCCAGCAGCTTAGATCAGTTAGGGGGCACTGAAGCTTTCTTT. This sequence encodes CASSLDQLGGTEAFF.

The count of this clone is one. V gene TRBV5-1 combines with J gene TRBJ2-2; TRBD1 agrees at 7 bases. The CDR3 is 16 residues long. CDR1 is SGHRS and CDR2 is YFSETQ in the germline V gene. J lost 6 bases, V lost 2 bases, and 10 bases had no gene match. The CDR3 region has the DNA TGCGCCAGCAGCTTAATGGGACAGAGAGGTGCCGGGGAGCTGTTTTTT. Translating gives CASSLMGQRGAGELFF.

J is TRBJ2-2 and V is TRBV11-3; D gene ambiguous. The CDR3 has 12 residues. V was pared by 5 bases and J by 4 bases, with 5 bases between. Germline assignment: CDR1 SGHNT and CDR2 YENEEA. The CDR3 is CASSPGTGELFF. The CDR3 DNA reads TGTGCCAGCAGCCCAGGCACCGGGGAGCTGTTTTTT.

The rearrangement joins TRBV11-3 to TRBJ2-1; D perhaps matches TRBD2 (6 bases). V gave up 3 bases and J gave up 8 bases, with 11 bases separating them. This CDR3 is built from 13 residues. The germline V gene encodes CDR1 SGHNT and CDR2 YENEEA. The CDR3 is CASSLGGWDEQFF. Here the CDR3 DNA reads TGTGCCAGCAGCTTGGGGGGATGGGATGAGCAGTTCTTC.

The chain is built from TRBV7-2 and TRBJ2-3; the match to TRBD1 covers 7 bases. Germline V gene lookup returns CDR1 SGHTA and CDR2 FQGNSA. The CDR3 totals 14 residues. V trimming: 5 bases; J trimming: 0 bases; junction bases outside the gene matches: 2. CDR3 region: CASSRDSSTDTQYF. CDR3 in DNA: TGTGCCAGCAGCCGGGACAGCAGCACAGATACGCAGTATTTT.

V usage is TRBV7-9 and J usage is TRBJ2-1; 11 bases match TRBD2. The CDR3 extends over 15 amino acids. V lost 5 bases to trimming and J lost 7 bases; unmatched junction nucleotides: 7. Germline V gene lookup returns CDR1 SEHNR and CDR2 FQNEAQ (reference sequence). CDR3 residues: CASSLSGRGENEQFF. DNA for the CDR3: TGTGCCAGCAGCCTTAGCGGGAGGGGGGAAAATGAGCAGTTCTTC.

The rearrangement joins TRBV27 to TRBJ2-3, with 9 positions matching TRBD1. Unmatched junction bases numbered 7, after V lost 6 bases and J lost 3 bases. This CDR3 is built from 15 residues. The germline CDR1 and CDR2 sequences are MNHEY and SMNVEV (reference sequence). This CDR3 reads CASRDYRGRTDTQYF. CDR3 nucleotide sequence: TGTGCCAGCAGGGACTACAGGGGGCGGACAGATACGCAGTATTTT.

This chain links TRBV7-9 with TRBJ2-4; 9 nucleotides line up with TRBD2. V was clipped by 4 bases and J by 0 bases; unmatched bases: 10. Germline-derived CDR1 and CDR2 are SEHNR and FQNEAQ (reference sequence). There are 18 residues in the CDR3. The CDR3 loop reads CASSYILREGKAKNIQYF. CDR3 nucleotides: TGTGCCAGCAGCTACATCCTGCGGGAGGGTAAAGCCAAAAACATTCAGTACTTC.

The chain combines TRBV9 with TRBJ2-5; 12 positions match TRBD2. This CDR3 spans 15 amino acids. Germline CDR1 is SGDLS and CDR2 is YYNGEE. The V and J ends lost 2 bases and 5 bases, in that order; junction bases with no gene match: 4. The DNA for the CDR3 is TGTGCCAGCAGCGTGACTAGCGGGAGAACGGAGACCCAGTACTTC. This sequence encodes CASSVTSGRTETQYF.

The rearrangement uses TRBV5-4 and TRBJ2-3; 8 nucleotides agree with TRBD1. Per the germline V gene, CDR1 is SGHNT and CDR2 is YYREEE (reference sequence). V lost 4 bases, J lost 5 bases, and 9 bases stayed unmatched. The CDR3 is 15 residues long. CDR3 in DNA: TGTGCCAGCAGCCAAGGCCAGGGGGCTGTAGATACGCAGTATTTT. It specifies CASSQGQGAVDTQYF.

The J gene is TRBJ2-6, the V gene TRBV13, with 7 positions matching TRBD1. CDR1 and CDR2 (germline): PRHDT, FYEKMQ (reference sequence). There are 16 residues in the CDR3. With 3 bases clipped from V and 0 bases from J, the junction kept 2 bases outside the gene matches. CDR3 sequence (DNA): TGTGCCAGCAGCTTGGACAGGCCCTCTGGGGCCAACGTCCTGACTTTC. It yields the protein CASSLDRPSGANVLTF.

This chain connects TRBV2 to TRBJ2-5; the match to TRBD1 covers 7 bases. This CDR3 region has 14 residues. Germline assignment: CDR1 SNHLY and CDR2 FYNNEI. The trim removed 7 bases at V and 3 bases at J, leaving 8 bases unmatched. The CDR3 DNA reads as TGTGCCAGCAACCTGGGACAGAACAAAGAGACCCAGTACTTC. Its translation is CASNLGQNKETQYF.

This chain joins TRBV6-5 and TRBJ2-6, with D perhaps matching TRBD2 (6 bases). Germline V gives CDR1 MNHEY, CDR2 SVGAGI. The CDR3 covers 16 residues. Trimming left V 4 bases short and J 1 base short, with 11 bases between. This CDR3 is CASSSPEGSGANVLTF. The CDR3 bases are TGTGCCAGCAGTTCCCCGGAGGGATCTGGGGCCAACGTCCTGACTTTC.